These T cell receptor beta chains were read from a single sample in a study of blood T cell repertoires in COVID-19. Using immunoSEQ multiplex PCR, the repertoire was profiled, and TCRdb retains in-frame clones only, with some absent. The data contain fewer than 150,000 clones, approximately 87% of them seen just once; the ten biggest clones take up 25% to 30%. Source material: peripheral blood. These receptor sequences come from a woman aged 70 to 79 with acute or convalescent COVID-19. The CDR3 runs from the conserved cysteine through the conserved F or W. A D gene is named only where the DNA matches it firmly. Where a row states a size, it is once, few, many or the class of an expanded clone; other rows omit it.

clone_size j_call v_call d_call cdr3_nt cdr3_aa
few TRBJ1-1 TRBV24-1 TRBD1 TGTGCCACCAGTGACGGCCAACAGGGGGTTGGCACTGAAGCTTTCTTT CATSDGQQGVGTEAFF
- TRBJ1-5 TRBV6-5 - TGTGCCAGCAGTTCGACAGGAGATGGCAATCAGCCCCAGCATTTT CASSSTGDGNQPQHF
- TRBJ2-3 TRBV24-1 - TGTGCCACCAGTGATTTAAGTCCCCCCGAGACAGATACGCAGTATTTT CATSDLSPPETDTQYF
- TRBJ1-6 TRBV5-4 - TGTGCCAGCAGCTTGGGTTCCTTGAACTATTCACCCCTCCACTTT CASSLGSLNYSPLHF
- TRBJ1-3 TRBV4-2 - TGTGCCAGCAGCCAAGACCCGGTACCGAGCTCTGGAAACACCATATATTTT CASSQDPVPSSGNTIYF
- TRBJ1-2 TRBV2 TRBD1 TGTGCCAGCAGCTCGGGACAGAACTATGGCTACACCTTC CASSSGQNYGYTF
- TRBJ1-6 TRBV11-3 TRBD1 TGTGCCAGCAGCTCGGACAGGTGGGGGAGTATTTCACCCCTCCACTTT CASSSDRWGSISPLHF
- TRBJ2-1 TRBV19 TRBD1 TGTGCCAGTACCAAAAGGGGGCCCCTCAATGAGCAGTTCTTC CASTKRGPLNEQFF
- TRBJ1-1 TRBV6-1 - TGTGCCAGCAGTGAAGCGGTTCGGGCTGAAGCTTTCTTT CASSEAVRAEAFF
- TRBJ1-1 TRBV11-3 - TGTGCCAGCAGCTTCGGTGAGGGAACTGAAGCTTTCTTT CASSFGEGTEAFF
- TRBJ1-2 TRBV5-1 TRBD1 TGCGCCAGCAGCCTTGGGTCAGGGGGCGAACTAACTGCTGGCTACACCTTC CASSLGSGGELTAGYTF
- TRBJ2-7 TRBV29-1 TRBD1 TGCAGCGTTGGAAGGGACAGATTACGTTATCGGAGCTCCTACGAGCAGTACTTC CSVGRDRLRYRSSYEQYF
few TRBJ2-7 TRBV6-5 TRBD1 TGTGCCAGCAGTAAGGCCGGGACAGCTTACTACGAGCAGTACTTC CASSKAGTAYYEQYF
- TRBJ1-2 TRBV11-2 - TGTGCCAGCAGCTTAGCGCCGTCGGGCTATGGCTACACCTTC CASSLAPSGYGYTF
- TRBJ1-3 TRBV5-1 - TGCGCCAGCAGCCAAACAGGCGCCTCTGGAAACACCATATATTTT CASSQTGASGNTIYF
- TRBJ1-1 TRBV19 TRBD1 TGTGCCAGTAGTATGGAGGGACAGGGGTGGACTGAAGCTTTCTTT CASSMEGQGWTEAFF
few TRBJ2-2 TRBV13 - TGTGCCTGCTGCTCGTGGGGGGGGGCCTCCGGGGAGCTGTTTTTT CACCSWGGASGELFF
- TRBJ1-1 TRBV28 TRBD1 TGTGCCAGCAGTCCAACGCGGACAGGCCGTACGAAAGCTTTCTTT CASSPTRTGRTKAFF
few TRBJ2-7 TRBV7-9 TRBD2 TGTGCCAGCAGCTCCCTAGCGGGGGCTTTGGGGGAGCAGTACTTC CASSSLAGALGEQYF
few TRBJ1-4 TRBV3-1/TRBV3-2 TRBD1 TGTGCCAGCAGCCAATCGAGGTGGGGGACAGGGGGCGCAAATGAAAAACTGTTTTTT CASSQSRWGTGGANEKLFF
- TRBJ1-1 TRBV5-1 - TGCGCCAGCAGCTCAGGGCTCAAGGGGACTGAAGCTTTCTTT CASSSGLKGTEAFF
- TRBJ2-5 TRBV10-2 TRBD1 TGCGCCAGCAGTGAGGGACAGGGGCTTGGGGAGACCCAGTACTTC CASSEGQGLGETQYF
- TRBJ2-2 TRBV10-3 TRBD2 TGTGCCATCAAACCAGCGGGGGGACCGCGGAGCACCGGGGAGCTGTTTTTT CAIKPAGGPRSTGELFF
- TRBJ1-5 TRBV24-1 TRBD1 TGTGCCACCAGTGACCCTAGGACAGGGGAGTGGAATCAGCCCCAGCATTTT CATSDPRTGEWNQPQHF
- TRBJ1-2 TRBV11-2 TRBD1 TGTGCCAGCAGCTCCTTCGGGACAGGGAGAGACACCTTC CASSSFGTGRDTF
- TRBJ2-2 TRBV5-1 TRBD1 TGCGCCAGCAGCCTCGCCGGGACAGGGATTCGGGGTAGGGCCGGGGAGCTGTTTTTT CASSLAGTGIRGRAGELFF
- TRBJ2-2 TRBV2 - TGTGCCAGCAGGACAGAGAACACCGGGGAGCTGTTTTTT CASRTENTGELFF
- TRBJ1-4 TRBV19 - TGTGCCAGTAGCCCCGGGTCTATAAATGAAAAACTGTTTTTT CASSPGSINEKLFF
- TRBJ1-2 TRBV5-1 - TGCGCCAGCAGCACCCCCCAAGGCGCGGCCGGCGGCTACACCTTC CASSTPQGAAGGYTF
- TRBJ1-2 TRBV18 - TGTGCCAGCTCACCACCGGGGGCAGGGTCTAACTATGGCTACACCTTC CASSPPGAGSNYGYTF
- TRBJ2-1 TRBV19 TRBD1 TGTGCCAGTAGTGAGGACAGGGTGGATGAGCAGTTCTTC CASSEDRVDEQFF
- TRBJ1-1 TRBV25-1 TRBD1 TGTGCCAGCAGTGAAATTGGGGCAGGGGGCTTGAACACTGAAGCTTTCTTT CASSEIGAGGLNTEAFF
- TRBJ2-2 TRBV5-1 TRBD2 TGCGCCAGCAGCTCCGGACTAGCGGGGGGGCCGGGTTTGACCGGGGAGCTGTTTTTT CASSSGLAGGPGLTGELFF
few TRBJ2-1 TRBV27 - TGTGCCAGCAGTATCTATAACTCCTACAATGAGCAGTTCTTC CASSIYNSYNEQFF
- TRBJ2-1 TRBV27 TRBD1 TGTGCCAGCAGGGGGCAGGGGGTACCATCAGGCGAGCAGTTCTTC CASRGQGVPSGEQFF
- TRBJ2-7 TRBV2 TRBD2 TGTGCCAAAAAAAACGGACTAGCGGGGAACGAGCAGTACTTC CAKKNGLAGNEQYF
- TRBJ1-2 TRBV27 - TGTGCCAGCAGTTTATCACTCTCGGGGAAGGGAGGCTACACCTTC CASSLSLSGKGGYTF
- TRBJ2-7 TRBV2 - TGTGCCAGCCGGGCAGGGGATGAGCAGTACTTC CASRAGDEQYF
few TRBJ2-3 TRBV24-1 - TGTGCCACCAGTGTGGGGGGGGCCACAGATACGCAGTATTTT CATSVGGATDTQYF
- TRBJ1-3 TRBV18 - TGTGCCAGCTCAGTATTTCGGGACTCTGGAAACACCATATATTTT CASSVFRDSGNTIYF
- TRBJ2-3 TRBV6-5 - TGTGCCAGCAGACGTGGGGCCGGCACAGATACGCAGTATTTT CASRRGAGTDTQYF
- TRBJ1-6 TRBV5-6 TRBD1 TGTGCCAGCACTCGAGGACAGGGGGATTCACCCCTCCACTTT CASTRGQGDSPLHF
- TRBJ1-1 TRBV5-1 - TGCGCCAGCAGTACACAGGGAAACACTGAAGCTTTCTTT CASSTQGNTEAFF
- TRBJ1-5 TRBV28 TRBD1 TGTGCCAGCAGTCCTCCACAGGGGAGCAATCAGCCCCAGCATTTT CASSPPQGSNQPQHF
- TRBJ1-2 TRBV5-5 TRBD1 TGTGCCAGCAGCATACAGGGGATCTATGGCTACACCTTC CASSIQGIYGYTF
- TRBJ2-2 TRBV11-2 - TGTGCCAGCAGTCAGGGAATCACCGGGGAGCTGTTTTTT CASSQGITGELFF